This T cell receptor (beta chain) was captured in a study of T cells expressing NK-cell markers. From its re-call of the 5' RACE reads, TCRdb lists each CDR3 protein once, without DNA. The specimen's table records 150,000 to 160,000 distinct CDR3 sequences. This CDR3 is 13 amino acids long. This TCR derives from a woman aged 45-60 years in good health. Sample: blood T cells: a sorted CD56 or NKG2C T cell subset, CD4+ or CD8+ T cells, or bulk PBMC T cells (not recorded which). This chain connects TRBV12-3 or TRBV12-4 to TRBJ1-2; TCRdb designates TRBD1, a call that cannot be tested without DNA. This CDR3 reads CASSRDPNYGYTF.